A selection of T cell receptor beta chains follows, all from one sample in a study of OX40 agonist ivuxolimab in advanced cancers. Profiling relied on immunoSEQ multiplex PCR, and the TCRdb table lists in-frame clones only, not all of them. The data show under 95,000 clones, roughly 86% seen once. Sequenced here: CD4+ or CD8+ T cells sorted from blood, sampled in a trial of the OX40 agonist ivuxolimab. The receptors stem from an adult with an advanced solid tumor such as melanoma, head and neck, liver or kidney cancer. Each CDR3 is given with its conserved first and last residue. The D gene is left open where the match is weak. Only part of the rows carry a size: once, few, many, or a class if the clone is expanded.

D gene | J gene | CDR3 length | V gene | clone size | CDR3 protein | CDR3 DNA
. | TRBJ2-2 | 13 | TRBV29-1 | . | CSVRPDNTGELFF | TGCAGCGTTCGGCCCGATAACACCGGGGAGCTGTTTTTT
. | TRBJ1-4 | 13 | TRBV30 | once | CAWGRPGGEKLFF | TGTGCCTGGGGGAGGCCGGGCGGTGAAAAACTGTTTTTT
TRBD1 | TRBJ1-1 | 15 | TRBV5-1 | . | CASSPRGTGATEAFF | TGCGCCAGCAGCCCAAGGGGGACAGGGGCCACTGAAGCTTTCTTT
TRBD1 | TRBJ1-1 | 14 | TRBV6-5 | . | CASREDRPNTEAFF | TGTGCCAGCAGAGAGGACAGGCCGAACACTGAAGCTTTCTTT
. | TRBJ1-2 | 12 | TRBV2 | . | CASRTDSYGYTF | TGTGCCAGCAGGACGGACAGCTATGGCTACACCTTC
TRBD1 | TRBJ1-2 | 16 | TRBV4-2 | . | CASSLETGTGTYGYTF | TGTGCCAGCAGCCTAGAAACCGGGACAGGGACCTATGGCTACACCTTC
TRBD1 | TRBJ1-1 | 14 | TRBV14 | . | CASSRQGQGAVAFF | TGTGCCAGCAGCCGACAAGGACAGGGGGCTGTGGCTTTCTTT
TRBD1 | TRBJ1-1 | 15 | TRBV7-9 | . | CASHGQGAPNTEAFF | TGTGCCAGCCACGGACAGGGGGCTCCTAACACTGAAGCTTTCTTT
. | TRBJ1-1 | 14 | TRBV4-2 | few | CASSQDLSLSEAFF | TGTGCCAGCAGCCAAGATTTGTCACTGTCTGAAGCTTTCTTT
. | TRBJ1-2 | 15 | TRBV2 | . | CASQRQAQGIYGYTF | TGTGCCAGCCAACGGCAGGCACAGGGAATCTATGGCTACACCTTC
TRBD2 | TRBJ2-1 | 18 | TRBV12-5 | . | CASGLVLGTSGPYNEQFF | TGTGCTAGTGGTTTGGTACTCGGGACTAGCGGGCCCTACAATGAGCAGTTCTTC